Below are 13 T cell receptor beta chains sequenced from a single sample in a study of T-cell memory formation after mild COVID-19. TCRdb reanalysed the 5' RACE reads using MiXCR and keeps one entry per CDR3 protein. Counted here are fewer than 450,000 distinct CDR3 sequences, about 24% occurring once; the ten biggest clones make up around 9%. Specimen: PBMCs or a T cell subset sorted from them (not recorded which). These receptors were collected from an adult woman who had mild COVID-19 (a few samples of this study predate the infection). Cell type and time point are not known.

The CDR3 nucleotides are TGTGCCTGGAGTGTTGACAGTGACACTGAGCAGTTCTTC. It encodes CAWSVDSDTEQFF. The chain carries TRBV30 and TRBJ2-1; the D gene is possibly TRBD1 (5 bases). Trimming took off 0 bases at V and 9 bases at J, with 12 bases between the two ends. The CDR3 covers 13 residues. The germline CDR1 and CDR2 sequences are GTSNPN and SVGIG (reference sequence).

This clonotype was seen a handful of times. The V and J genes are TRBV7-3 and TRBJ2-7, with a weak D call TRBD2 (5 bases). V was clipped by 5 bases and J by 6 bases, with 14 bases between them. The CDR3 contains 13 residues. Germline CDR1 reads SGHTA; CDR2 reads FQGTGA. CDR3 sequence reads: CASSPTDWGEQYF. CDR3 bases: TGTGCCAGCAGCCCAACGGACTGGGGCGAGCAGTACTTC.

This clonotype was found a few times. The chain joins TRBV6-2 or TRBV6-3 to TRBJ1-2; 9 bases align to TRBD1. CDR1 is MNHEY and CDR2 is SVGEGT in the germline V gene. The CDR3 is 14 amino acids. V lost 5 bases to trimming and J lost 4 bases; unmatched junction nucleotides: 5. The CDR3 loop reads CASSRQGETYGYTF. The CDR3 bases are TGTGCCAGCAGTCGACAGGGGGAGACCTATGGCTACACCTTC.

V usage is TRBV30 and J usage is TRBJ2-7, with 9 nucleotides matching TRBD1. The CDR3 is 12 amino acids. With 3 bases clipped from V and 7 bases from J, the junction kept 4 bases outside the gene matches. In germline, CDR1 is GTSNPN, CDR2 SVGIG (reference sequence). The DNA of the CDR3 is TGTGCCTGGAGCCGACAGGGGGGTGAGCAGTACTTC. Its translation: CAWSRQGGEQYF.

This clonotype has just a few counts. The chain employs TRBV20-1 and TRBJ2-2; D is possibly TRBD1 (6 bases). Germline V lookup: CDR1 DFQATT, CDR2 SNEGSKA (reference sequence). The V end lost 2 bases, the J end lost 3 bases, and 16 bases lay between the germline ends. The CDR3 spans 16 residues. The CDR3 loop is CSARNVDRFDTGELFF. The CDR3 DNA sequence: TGCAGTGCTAGAAACGTAGACAGGTTTGACACCGGGGAGCTGTTTTTT.

This chain joins TRBV11-2 and TRBJ2-7; D ambiguous. Trimming removed 4 bases from V and 1 base from J, with 14 bases in between. This CDR3 has 15 residues. The germline gives CDR1 SGHAT, CDR2 FQNNGV. CDR3 amino acids: CASSSPVGFSYEQYF. The CDR3 DNA is TGTGCCAGCAGCTCACCCGTTGGCTTTTCCTACGAGCAGTACTTC.

This chain connects TRBV6-5 to TRBJ2-2; TRBD1 is a possible D gene (6 bases). Trimming stripped 1 base from V and 2 bases from J, with 8 bases between. Germline CDR1 and CDR2: MNHEY and SVGAGI. The CDR3 contains 15 residues. CDR3 sequence: CASSYYGTNTGELFF. The CDR3 DNA follows: TGTGCCAGCAGTTACTATGGGACAAACACCGGGGAGCTGTTTTTT.

This clonotype was seen once. The chain couples TRBV20-1 to TRBJ2-2, with TRBD2 matching over 12 bases. Unmatched junction bases numbered 12, after V lost 3 bases and J lost 1 base. Germline CDR1 is DFQATT and CDR2 is SNEGSKA (reference sequence). The CDR3 runs to 19 residues. The CDR3 here is CSARPALAGGRGNTGELFF. The CDR3 nucleotides are TGCAGTGCTAGGCCGGCACTAGCGGGAGGTCGAGGGAACACCGGGGAGCTGTTTTTT.

The CDR3 sequence: CSAGAWSGSYNEQFF. As DNA, the CDR3 is TGCAGTGCTGGAGCCTGGAGCGGCTCCTACAATGAGCAGTTCTTC. V and J are TRBV20-1 and TRBJ2-1; maybe TRBD2 (5 bases). This CDR3 contains 15 residues. The V gene lost 5 bases and the J gene lost 0 bases, with 14 bases spanning the gap. The germline V gene encodes CDR1 DFQATT and CDR2 SNEGSKA (reference sequence).

V gene TRBV4-1 combines with J gene TRBJ2-2; D is possibly TRBD2 (6 bases). Germline CDR1 MGHRA, CDR2 YSYEKL. V lost 4 bases and J lost 0, with 12 bases in between. The CDR3 sequence is 16 residues long. The CDR3 here is CASSRGGSTNTGELFF. The CDR3 bases are TGCGCCAGCAGCCGAGGAGGGTCCACGAACACCGGGGAGCTGTTTTTT.

This chain uses TRBV15 with TRBJ2-2, with 7 bases aligning to TRBD2. This CDR3 comprises 14 residues. With 3 bases clipped from V and 6 bases from J, the junction kept 4 bases outside the gene matches. Germline assignment: CDR1 LNHNV and CDR2 YYDKDF (reference sequence). This CDR3 is CATSRTRGAGELFF. The CDR3 DNA follows: TGTGCCACCAGCAGGACCCGGGGGGCCGGGGAGCTGTTTTTT.

This clonotype showed up just a few times. The rearrangement joins TRBV21-1 to TRBJ1-1; the D segment call TRBD1 is taken from the table without a DNA check. TRBV21-1 constitutes a pseudogene. This CDR3 region has 15 residues. The CDR3 loop reads CASTLRGDRDTEAFF. Written as DNA, the CDR3 is TGTGCCAGCACCCTCCGGGGGGACAGGGACACTGAAGCTTTCTTT.

This clonotype was detected only a few times. The chain employs TRBV7-3 and TRBJ2-7, with 8 bases lining up with TRBD1. The CDR3 contains 13 residues. The ends lost 5 bases at V and 6 bases at J; junction bases unmatched: 6. The germline V gene has CDR1 SGHTA and CDR2 FQGTGA. CDR3 DNA: TGTGCCAGCAGCCTGACAGGGGATGGCGAGCAGTACTTC. Amino acids: CASSLTGDGEQYF.